The rows below give T cell receptor beta chains drawn from one sample of a study of cytomegalovirus exposure and HLA in healthy donors. This table comes from immunoSEQ multiplex PCR, and its TCRdb copy is limited to in-frame clones, with some not included. The data show 55,000 to 70,000 clones, roughly 74% seen once. Sequencing was performed on PBMCs. The receptors were gathered from a young man in good health and CMV-seropositive. The CDR3 runs from the conserved cysteine through the conserved F or W. The D gene is left open where the match is weak. The listing skips clone size in some rows; elsewhere it reads once, few, many or a size class.

size	V	D	J	DNA	CDR3
-	TRBV5-1	TRBD1	TRBJ2-7	TGCGCCAGCAAAGGAAGGACAGGAGCCTACGAGCAGTACTTC	CASKGRTGAYEQYF
few	TRBV5-1	-	TRBJ1-2	TGCGCCAGCAGCGACGGACAGACTCCGAACTATGGCTACACCTTC	CASSDGQTPNYGYTF
once	TRBV5-1	-	TRBJ2-3	TGCGCCAGCAGCTTTTCCGGGGTGGATACGCAGTATTTT	CASSFSGVDTQYF
-	TRBV7-6	TRBD1	TRBJ2-7	TGTGCCAGCAGCCCCGGACAGGGCTACGAGCAGTACTTC	CASSPGQGYEQYF
-	TRBV27	TRBD1	TRBJ2-6	TGTGCCAGCAGTTTATCATCCAGCGGCAGGGGGCTGTCTGGGGCCAACGTCCTGACTTTC	CASSLSSSGRGLSGANVLTF
few	TRBV5-4	-	TRBJ2-6	TGTGCCAGCAGCTTTAAACAGGGTCACTCTGGGGCCAACGTCCTGACTTTC	CASSFKQGHSGANVLTF
-	TRBV5-1	TRBD1	TRBJ2-7	TGCGCCAGCAGCCCACACTCGGGACAGAATTTCTACGAGCAGTACTTC	CASSPHSGQNFYEQYF
-	TRBV30	TRBD2	TRBJ2-7	TGTGCCTGGAGTCCACTCGGATGGACTAGCGGGAGCCTAAGCTCCTACGAGCAGTACTTC	CAWSPLGWTSGSLSSYEQYF
once	TRBV13	TRBD1	TRBJ1-3	TGTGCCAGCAGCGGCCGGGACAGGGCCCAACCGAGCTCTGGAAACACCATATATTTT	CASSGRDRAQPSSGNTIYF
-	TRBV9	TRBD1	TRBJ2-7	TGTGCCAGCAGCGCTGGGGACAGGGGGAACGACGAGCAGTACTTC	CASSAGDRGNDEQYF
-	TRBV27	TRBD1	TRBJ2-3	TGTGCCAGCAGTTACAATCCGACAGGGAAGACGACGCAGTATTTT	CASSYNPTGKTTQYF
-	TRBV4-1	TRBD1	TRBJ1-5	TGCGCCAGCAGCCCGGACAGGGGGAGCAATCAGCCCCAGCATTTT	CASSPDRGSNQPQHF
-	TRBV7-9	-	TRBJ1-1	TGTGCCAGCAGAAAACAGGGTTCCCCTGAAGCTTTCTTT	CASRKQGSPEAFF
-	TRBV29-1	TRBD2	TRBJ2-7	TGCAGCGTTGAGTTGCTAGCGGTGCAGAACGGGCTCTACGAGCAGTACTTC	CSVELLAVQNGLYEQYF
-	TRBV6-5	TRBD1	TRBJ1-1	TGTGCCAGCAGTACCCGGACAGGCAAGAACACTGAAGCTTTCTTT	CASSTRTGKNTEAFF
-	TRBV14	-	TRBJ2-7	TGTGCCAGCAGCCGAGGATTAGGGGGAGTCTACGAGCAGTACTTC	CASSRGLGGVYEQYF
-	TRBV2	-	TRBJ1-6	TGTGCCAGCAGTGCACGGGTCGATTCGAGCTCCTATAATTCACCCCTCCACTTT	CASSARVDSSSYNSPLHF
-	TRBV4-1	-	TRBJ1-2	TGCGCCAGCAGCCCAGAGCCACAGGGTGTAGGTGGCTACACCTTC	CASSPEPQGVGGYTF
once	TRBV6-5	TRBD1	TRBJ2-7	TGTGCCAGCAGGGGACAGGGGATCGAGCAGTACTTC	CASRGQGIEQYF
-	TRBV6-4	-	TRBJ2-7	TGTGCCAGCAGTGACTCCGCGGGATCTCCTAACGAGCAGTACTTC	CASSDSAGSPNEQYF
once	TRBV30	-	TRBJ1-1	TGTGCCTGGGCCCCCTCGGAGACTGAAGCTTTCTTT	CAWAPSETEAFF
-	TRBV28	-	TRBJ1-2	TGTGCCAGCCTACGGAACTATGGCTACACCTTC	CASLRNYGYTF
-	TRBV5-6	TRBD2	TRBJ2-7	TGTGCCAGCAGTAGGGCGGCTCCGGGGGGGGAGCAGTACTTC	CASSRAAPGGEQYF
-	TRBV9	TRBD1	TRBJ1-1	TGTGCCAGCAGCGTACTAGGGGGCACATCGAACACTGAAGCTTTCTTT	CASSVLGGTSNTEAFF
once	TRBV5-1	-	TRBJ1-2	TGCGCCAGCAGCTTCAACAGCAACTATGGCTACACCTTC	CASSFNSNYGYTF
few	TRBV5-8	TRBD1	TRBJ2-1	TGTGCCAGCAGCGATACGACAGGGGGAATAATCTCCTACAATGAGCAGTTCTTC	CASSDTTGGIISYNEQFF
-	TRBV18	TRBD2	TRBJ2-7	TGTGCCAGCTCAAATCCTAGCGGGGGGTCGTACGAGCAGTACTTC	CASSNPSGGSYEQYF
once	TRBV6-5	-	TRBJ1-6	TGTGCCAGCAAGACACCAGGTTCACCCCTCCACTTT	CASKTPGSPLHF
-	TRBV4-2	TRBD2	TRBJ2-1	TGTGCCAGCGCCAGCGGGACTAGCGGGAGACATGAGCAGTTCTTC	CASASGTSGRHEQFF
-	TRBV7-8	-	TRBJ1-1	TGTGCCAGCAGCTTTACGGCAGGGGACACTGAAGCTTTCTTT	CASSFTAGDTEAFF
-	TRBV7-6	-	TRBJ1-2	TGTGCCAGCAGCCCCGGAGGGTATGGCTACACCTTC	CASSPGGYGYTF
once	TRBV30	-	TRBJ2-7	TGTGCCTGGAGTCTACGTTACGAGCAGTACTTC	CAWSLRYEQYF
-	TRBV11-3	-	TRBJ2-6	TGTGCCAGCAGTCAAAGCGGGTCTGGGGCCAACGTCCTGACTTTC	CASSQSGSGANVLTF
few	TRBV5-4	-	TRBJ1-1	TGTGCCAGCGACCCTATCGGCCAGGGGAACACTGAAGCTTTCTTT	CASDPIGQGNTEAFF
-	TRBV10-1	TRBD1	TRBJ2-5	TGCGCCAGCAGTGACGACAGGGGGCTGGAGACCCAGTACTTC	CASSDDRGLETQYF
-	TRBV10-2	TRBD2	TRBJ2-7	TGCGCCAGCAGTGATCGGAATCCGGGACTAGCGGGCGAGCAGTACTTC	CASSDRNPGLAGEQYF
-	TRBV30	-	TRBJ1-2	TGTGCCTGGAGTCCGCGTGACAGCACCTATGGCTACACCTTC	CAWSPRDSTYGYTF
-	TRBV6-1	-	TRBJ2-7	TGTGCCAGCAGGCCCCGGAGTGGCTACGAGCAGTACTTC	CASRPRSGYEQYF
-	TRBV6-5	-	TRBJ2-1	TGTGCCAGCAGTTACGTGGGGCCCAACAATGAGCAGTTCTTC	CASSYVGPNNEQFF
-	TRBV18	TRBD1	TRBJ1-1	TGTGCCAGCTCACCCCCCCAGGGGGCCACTGAAGCTTTCTTT	CASSPPQGATEAFF
-	TRBV5-1	-	TRBJ1-5	TGCGCCAGCAGCTTGGGTCATGGGCGGCCCCAGCATTTT	CASSLGHGRPQHF
-	TRBV11-2	TRBD1	TRBJ2-7	TGTGCCTCCGCCCGAGGGGGCGTGAAAGACGAGCAGTACTTC	CASARGGVKDEQYF
once	TRBV30	-	TRBJ1-4	TGTGCCTGGAGTGTATTAGCTAATGAAAAACTGTTTTTT	CAWSVLANEKLFF
-	TRBV6-1	TRBD1	TRBJ1-2	TGTGCCAGCACCACCGGGACAGTCTATGGCTACACCTTC	CASTTGTVYGYTF
-	TRBV27	-	TRBJ1-1	TGTGCCAGCAGTCGGGACATTCTGAACACTGAAGCTTTCTTT	CASSRDILNTEAFF
-	TRBV30	-	TRBJ2-3	TGTGCCTGGAGTGTGCTAGTTCAAGAGACGCAGTATTTT	CAWSVLVQETQYF
-	TRBV5-1	TRBD1	TRBJ1-1	TGCGCCAGCAGCTCCGACAGGGGGCCAGGGAACACTGAAGCTTTCTTT	CASSSDRGPGNTEAFF
-	TRBV4-2	TRBD2	TRBJ2-2	TGTGCCAGCAGCCAACGGCTAGCGGGGGGGCCGGGTACCGGGGAGCTGTTTTTT	CASSQRLAGGPGTGELFF
-	TRBV4-1	TRBD2	TRBJ2-1	TGCGCCAGCAGCCCTAGCGGGAGCCTGTTTAAAAATGAGCAGTTCTTC	CASSPSGSLFKNEQFF
-	TRBV6-1	TRBD1	TRBJ1-5	TGTGCCAGCAGTGGGTATACCGGGACAGTTGTGATTGGGAGCAATCAGCCCCAGCATTTT	CASSGYTGTVVIGSNQPQHF
-	TRBV5-1	-	TRBJ1-5	TGCGCCAGCAGCTTGGGACAGTCCAATCAGCCCCAGCATTTT	CASSLGQSNQPQHF
-	TRBV7-9	-	TRBJ2-3	TGTGCCAGCAGCTTAACGGAGATCCCAGATACGCAGTATTTT	CASSLTEIPDTQYF
-	TRBV9	-	TRBJ2-1	TGTGCCAGCAGCGTAGACTCCAGCATCGACCGGGGTGAGCAGTTCTTC	CASSVDSSIDRGEQFF